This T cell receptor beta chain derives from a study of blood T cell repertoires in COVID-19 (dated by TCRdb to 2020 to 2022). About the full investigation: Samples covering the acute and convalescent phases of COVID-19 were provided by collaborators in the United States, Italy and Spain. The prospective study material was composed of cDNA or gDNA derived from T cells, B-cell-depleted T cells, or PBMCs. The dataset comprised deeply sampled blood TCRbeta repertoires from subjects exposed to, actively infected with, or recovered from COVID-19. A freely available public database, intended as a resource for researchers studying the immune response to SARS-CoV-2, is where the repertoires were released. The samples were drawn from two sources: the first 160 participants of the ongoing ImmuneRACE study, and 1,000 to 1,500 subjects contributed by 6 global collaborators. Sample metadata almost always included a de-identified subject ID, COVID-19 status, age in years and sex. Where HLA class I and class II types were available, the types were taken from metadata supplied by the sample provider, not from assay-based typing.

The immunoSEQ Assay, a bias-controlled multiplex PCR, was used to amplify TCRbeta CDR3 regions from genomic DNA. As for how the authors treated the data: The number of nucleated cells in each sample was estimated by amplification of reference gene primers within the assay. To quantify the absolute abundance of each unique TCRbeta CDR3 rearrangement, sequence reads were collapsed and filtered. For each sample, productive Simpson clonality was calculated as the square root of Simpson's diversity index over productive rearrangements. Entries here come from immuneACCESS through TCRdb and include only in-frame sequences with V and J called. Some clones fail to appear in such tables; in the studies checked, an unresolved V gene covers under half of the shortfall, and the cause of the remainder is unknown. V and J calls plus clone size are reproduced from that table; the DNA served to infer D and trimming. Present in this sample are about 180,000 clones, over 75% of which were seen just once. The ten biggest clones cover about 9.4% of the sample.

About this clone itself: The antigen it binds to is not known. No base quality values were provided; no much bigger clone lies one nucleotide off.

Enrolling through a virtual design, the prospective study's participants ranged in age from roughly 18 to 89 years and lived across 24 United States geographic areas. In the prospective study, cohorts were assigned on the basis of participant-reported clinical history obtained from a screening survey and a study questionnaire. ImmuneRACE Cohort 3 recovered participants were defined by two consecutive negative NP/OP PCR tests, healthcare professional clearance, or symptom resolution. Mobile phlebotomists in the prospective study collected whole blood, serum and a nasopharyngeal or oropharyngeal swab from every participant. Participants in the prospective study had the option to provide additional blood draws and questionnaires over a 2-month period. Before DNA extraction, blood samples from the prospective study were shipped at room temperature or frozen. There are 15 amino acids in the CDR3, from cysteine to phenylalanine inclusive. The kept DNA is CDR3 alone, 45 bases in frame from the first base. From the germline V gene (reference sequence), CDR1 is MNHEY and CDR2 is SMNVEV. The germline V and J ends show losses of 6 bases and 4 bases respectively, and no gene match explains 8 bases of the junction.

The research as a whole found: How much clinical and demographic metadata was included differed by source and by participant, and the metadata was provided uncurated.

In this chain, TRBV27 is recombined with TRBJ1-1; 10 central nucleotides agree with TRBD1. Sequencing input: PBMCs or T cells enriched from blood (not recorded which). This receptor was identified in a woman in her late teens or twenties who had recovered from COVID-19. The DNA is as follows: TGTGCCAGCAGCGGGGACAGGGGAAGGGGCACTGAAGCTTTCTTT. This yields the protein CASSGDRGRGTEAFF.